This section outlines one T cell receptor (beta chain) sequence together with its context. With 2 bases removed from V and 7 bases from J, the gap between germline ends came to 9 bases. This CDR3 comprises 13 residues. Per the study methods: Counts of nucleated cells, estimated from reference gene primer amplification, were obtained. Some clones are missing from TCRdb's copy, which holds only in-frame ones; the method was immunoSEQ multiplex PCR. That table furnishes V, J and clone size, whereas the DNA furnished D and trimming. The data hold about 120,000 clones, with around 87% observed a single time. The record originates from a study of blood T cell repertoires in COVID-19. Study in general: Collection of acute and convalescent COVID-19 samples took place in the United States, Italy and Spain. T cells, B-cell-depleted T cells, or PBMCs provided the cDNA or gDNA that served as material.

J is TRBJ1-5 and V is TRBV12-3 or TRBV12-4; D unresolved. The source is a man in his sixties or seventies with active or convalescent COVID-19. The material sequenced was peripheral blood. The chain's CDR3 is CASSLLGEQPQHF. As DNA, the CDR3 is TGTGCCAGCAGTTTACTAGGCGAGCAGCCCCAGCATTTT.